These T cell receptor beta chains were read from a single sample in a study of identical twins. TCRdb reprocessed the 5' RACE reads with MiXCR, giving one entry per CDR3 protein. The sample comprises 1.5 million to 2 million distinct CDR3 sequences, about 31% of which are singletons, and around 0.25% rests with the top ten. The specimen sequenced was cord blood. The receptor source for this set is a newborn girl in good health. CDR3s include the opening cysteine and the closing phenylalanine or tryptophan. A D gene is named only where the DNA matches it firmly. The listing skips clone size in some rows; elsewhere it reads once, few, many or a size class.

v_gene	j_gene	d_gene	abundance	CDR3aa	CDR3nt
TRBV12-3/TRBV12-4	TRBJ1-6	NA	few	CASSPRQNSPLHF	TGTGCCAGCAGTCCGCGACAGAATTCACCCCTCCACTTT
TRBV12-3/TRBV12-4	TRBJ2-4	TRBD2	NA	CASSPGTSGPVAKNIQYF	TGTGCCAGCAGTCCAGGGACTAGCGGCCCTGTAGCCAAAAACATTCAGTACTTC
TRBV10-3	TRBJ2-1	TRBD2	few	CAISEPRGGRNEQFF	TGTGCCATCAGTGAGCCGCGGGGGGGTCGCAATGAGCAGTTCTTC
TRBV24-1	TRBJ2-5	TRBD1	few	CATGYRGETQYF	TGTGCCACCGGATACAGGGGAGAGACCCAGTACTTC
TRBV6-5	TRBJ1-4	NA	NA	CASSSPITGGEKLFF	TGTGCCAGCAGTTCCCCGATTACAGGTGGCGAAAAACTGTTTTTT
TRBV12-3/TRBV12-4	TRBJ2-4	TRBD1	NA	CASSSPSGQAYEQYF	TGTGCCAGCAGTTCGCCATCGGGACAGGCCTATGAGCAGTACTTC
TRBV6-1	TRBJ1-1	TRBD1	NA	CASSVRQGAGNTEAFF	TGTGCCAGCAGTGTTCGACAGGGTGCGGGGAACACTGAAGCTTTCTTT
TRBV11-3	TRBJ2-7	NA	NA	CASSLTSGSAYNEQYF	TGTGCCAGCAGCTTAACGTCGGGGAGTGCCTACAATGAGCAGTACTTC
TRBV29-1	TRBJ2-7	NA	few	CSPFLTSSYNEQYF	TGCAGCCCCTTTTTGACCAGCTCCTACAATGAGCAGTACTTC
TRBV20-1	TRBJ2-4	TRBD2	NA	CSARGLAGFQYF	TGCAGTGCTAGAGGGCTAGCGGGCTTTCAGTACTTC
TRBV5-6	TRBJ2-3	TRBD2	few	CASSLMSGIAGDTDTQYF	TGTGCCAGCAGCTTAATGTCCGGTATAGCGGGGGACACAGATACGCAGTATTTT
TRBV28	TRBJ1-2	TRBD1	NA	CASRLGTGGFYGYTF	TGTGCCAGCCGACTCGGTACAGGGGGGTTCTATGGCTACACCTTC
TRBV13	TRBJ2-3	TRBD2	NA	CASSERGEMIDTQYF	TGTGCCAGCAGCGAGCGGGGGGAGATGATAGATACGCAGTATTTT
TRBV2	TRBJ1-4	NA	NA	CASSGSPNEKLFF	TGTGCCAGCAGTGGATCCCCAAATGAAAAACTGTTTTTT
TRBV25-1	TRBJ2-5	TRBD2	few	CASSLGSGHQETQYF	TGTGCCAGCAGCCTGGGTAGCGGGCATCAAGAGACCCAGTACTTC
TRBV3-1	TRBJ2-6	TRBD2	NA	CASSLVGLAGAGANVLTF	TGTGCCAGCAGCCTCGTAGGACTAGCGGGAGCTGGGGCCAACGTCCTGACTTTC
TRBV28	TRBJ2-7	NA	many	CASSLGAPYEQYF	TGTGCCAGCAGTTTAGGGGCCCCCTACGAGCAGTACTTC
TRBV20-1	TRBJ1-2	NA	few	CSAREFWQGEGYTF	TGCAGTGCTAGAGAGTTTTGGCAGGGTGAGGGCTACACCTTC
TRBV10-2	TRBJ2-3	TRBD2	NA	CASSERGGSLDTQYF	TGCGCCAGCAGTGAGCGGGGGGGAAGCTTAGATACGCAGTATTTT
TRBV24-1	TRBJ2-7	NA	few	CATSGGFSYNEQYF	TGTGCCACCAGTGGCGGGTTCTCCTACAATGAGCAGTACTTC
TRBV20-1	TRBJ1-1	TRBD1	NA	CSASLDRGTEAFF	TGCAGTGCTAGTCTCGACAGGGGCACTGAAGCTTTCTTT
TRBV27	TRBJ2-1	TRBD2	NA	CASSPWTRDNEQFF	TGTGCCAGCAGTCCGTGGACTAGAGACAATGAGCAGTTCTTC
TRBV6-5	TRBJ2-5	NA	many	CASSLRTPQETQYF	TGTGCCAGCAGTTTGAGGACACCCCAAGAGACCCAGTACTTC
TRBV2	TRBJ2-1	NA	few	CATLDSSSYNEQFF	TGTGCCACCTTGGACAGTAGCTCCTACAATGAGCAGTTCTTC
TRBV28	TRBJ2-3	NA	NA	CASSLPLGVTDTQYF	TGTGCCAGCAGTTTACCATTGGGGGTAACAGATACGCAGTATTTT
TRBV6-2/TRBV6-3	TRBJ2-5	TRBD2	NA	CASSKSPGLAAAQETQYF	TGTGCCAGCAGTAAATCGCCGGGACTAGCGGCCGCACAAGAGACCCAGTACTTC
TRBV6-1	TRBJ2-7	TRBD2	NA	CASSEASGRAREYF	TGTGCCAGCAGTGAAGCCAGCGGGAGGGCGAGAGAGTACTTC
TRBV5-1	TRBJ2-7	TRBD2	few	CASSFGTSHPSSYEQYF	TGCGCCAGCAGCTTCGGGACTAGCCATCCTAGCTCCTACGAGCAGTACTTC
TRBV3-1	TRBJ1-1	NA	NA	CASSQEWGNLNTEAFF	TGTGCCAGCAGCCAAGAGTGGGGGAACCTGAACACTGAAGCTTTCTTT
TRBV20-1	TRBJ1-2	NA	NA	CSASETGGNYGYTF	TGCAGTGCTAGCGAGACGGGGGGAAACTATGGCTACACCTTC
TRBV4-1	TRBJ2-1	NA	NA	CASSHFYRTYYAEQFF	TGCGCCAGCAGCCATTTCTACCGAACCTACTACGCGGAGCAGTTCTTC
TRBV7-6	TRBJ2-5	NA	few	CASSPPGVRETQYF	TGTGCCAGCAGCCCACCAGGGGTCCGAGAGACCCAGTACTTC
TRBV7-9	TRBJ2-7	TRBD1	NA	CASSGDRERNEQYF	TGTGCCAGCAGCGGTGACAGGGAGCGGAACGAGCAGTACTTC
TRBV10-3	TRBJ2-1	NA	NA	CAISNALAHEQFF	TGTGCCATCAGTAACGCTCTGGCTCATGAGCAGTTCTTC
TRBV27	TRBJ2-1	NA	few	CASSSRGPNEQFF	TGTGCCAGCAGTTCCAGGGGTCCGAATGAGCAGTTCTTC
TRBV4-1	TRBJ2-5	NA	few	CASSQDGTGEETQYF	TGCGCCAGCAGCCAAGATGGCACGGGGGAGGAGACCCAGTACTTC
TRBV7-9	TRBJ2-1	NA	NA	CASSLVGGARNEQFF	TGTGCCAGCAGCTTAGTTGGGGGGGCCAGGAATGAGCAGTTCTTC
TRBV2	TRBJ1-1	TRBD1	NA	CASWRQGAVEAFF	TGTGCCAGCTGGAGACAGGGGGCGGTTGAAGCTTTCTTT
TRBV12-3/TRBV12-4	TRBJ2-5	TRBD2	many	CASSLGLTSGREETQYF	TGTGCCAGCAGTTTAGGATTGACTAGCGGGAGGGAAGAGACCCAGTACTTC
TRBV20-1	TRBJ2-7	NA	NA	CSARGWSSYEQYF	TGCAGTGCTAGAGGCTGGAGCTCCTACGAGCAGTACTTC
TRBV19	TRBJ2-5	TRBD1	NA	CASSMAPGGAFGKTQYF	TGTGCCAGTAGTATGGCCCCAGGGGGCGCATTTGGGAAGACCCAGTACTTC
TRBV6-1	TRBJ1-1	NA	NA	CASSEPRDTEAFF	TGTGCCAGCAGTGAACCTCGGGACACTGAAGCTTTCTTT
TRBV7-7	TRBJ2-1	TRBD2	NA	CASSLELAGSNEQFF	TGTGCTAGCAGCTTGGAACTAGCGGGATCTAATGAGCAGTTCTTC
TRBV20-1	TRBJ1-6	TRBD1	NA	CSRTRTGYNSPLHF	TGCAGTCGAACGAGGACAGGGTATAATTCACCCCTCCACTTT
TRBV7-2	TRBJ2-5	TRBD2	NA	CASSLLAGGVETQYF	TGTGCCAGCAGCTTATTAGCGGGGGGGGTAGAGACCCAGTACTTC
TRBV6-5	TRBJ1-2	TRBD1	NA	CASSYEAGGGYTF	TGTGCCAGCAGTTACGAGGCAGGGGGTGGCTACACCTTC
TRBV6-1	TRBJ1-5	NA	NA	CASRVFVGESQPQHF	TGTGCCAGCAGAGTCTTTGTGGGTGAGTCTCAGCCCCAGCATTTT
TRBV11-2	TRBJ2-3	NA	NA	CASRQGGAWLNGDTQYF	TGTGCCAGCAGGCAAGGGGGGGCATGGTTAAACGGAGATACGCAGTATTTT
TRBV28	TRBJ1-2	NA	few	CASSLRQPRPYGYTF	TGTGCCAGCAGTTTACGTCAGCCTCGCCCCTATGGCTACACCTTC
TRBV5-1	TRBJ2-1	NA	few	CASSWTVSSYNEQFF	TGCGCCAGCAGCTGGACGGTAAGCTCCTACAATGAGCAGTTCTTC
TRBV4-2	TRBJ2-2	NA	NA	CASSQDLEQQNTGELFF	TGTGCCAGCAGCCAAGACCTCGAGCAGCAGAACACCGGGGAGCTGTTTTTT
TRBV28	TRBJ2-1	NA	NA	CASSLLGLIVLSPNEQFF	TGTGCCAGCAGTTTATTGGGCTTGATTGTGCTGTCTCCCAATGAGCAGTTCTTC
TRBV6-1	TRBJ2-3	NA	NA	CASSEPILDTQYF	TGTGCCAGCAGTGAGCCCATTTTGGATACGCAGTATTTT
TRBV2	TRBJ2-7	NA	NA	CASNLYYEQYF	TGTGCCAGCAACCTCTATTACGAGCAGTACTTC